This record concerns one T cell receptor beta chain sequence. The germline V gene has CDR1 KGHSH and CDR2 LQKENI. J was trimmed by 1 base and V by 3 bases; bases with no gene match: 4. The CDR3 is made up of 16 amino acids. The sample comes from a study of blood T cell repertoires in COVID-19. On the study more broadly: COVID-19 samples, acute and convalescent, were from the United States, Italy and Spain. From T cells, B-cell-depleted T cells, or PBMCs came the material, which was cDNA or gDNA.

In the authors' workflow: Nucleated cell number was recorded as an estimate derived from reference gene primer amplification. The assay was immunoSEQ multiplex PCR, and TCRdb's table has in-frame clones only and misses some. V and J calls and clone size come straight from that table; D and trimming were deduced from the DNA. Of 45,000 to 65,000 clones listed, about 90% were seen once; the top ten hold around 10%. The gene calls are TRBV18 and TRBJ2-2; 8 bases match TRBD1. The sequencing input was peripheral blood. The receptor was isolated from a human donor with acute or convalescent COVID-19. The donor label of this sample is uncertain. CDR3 DNA sequence: TGTGCCAGCTCACCGTTAGGACAGGGGAACACCGGGGAGCTGTTTTTT. Protein sequence: CASSPLGQGNTGELFF.